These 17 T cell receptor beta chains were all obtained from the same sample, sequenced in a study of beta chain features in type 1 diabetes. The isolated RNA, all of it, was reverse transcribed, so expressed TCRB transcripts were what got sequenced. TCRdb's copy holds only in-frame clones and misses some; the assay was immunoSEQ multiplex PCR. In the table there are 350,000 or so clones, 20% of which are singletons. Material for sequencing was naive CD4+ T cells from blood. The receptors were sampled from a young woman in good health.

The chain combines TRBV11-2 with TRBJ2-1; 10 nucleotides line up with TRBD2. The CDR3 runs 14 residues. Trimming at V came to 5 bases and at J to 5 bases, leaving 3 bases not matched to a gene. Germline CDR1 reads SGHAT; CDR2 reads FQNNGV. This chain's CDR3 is CASSRTSGNNEQFF. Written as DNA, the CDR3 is TGTGCCAGCAGCCGGACTAGCGGAAACAATGAGCAGTTCTTC.

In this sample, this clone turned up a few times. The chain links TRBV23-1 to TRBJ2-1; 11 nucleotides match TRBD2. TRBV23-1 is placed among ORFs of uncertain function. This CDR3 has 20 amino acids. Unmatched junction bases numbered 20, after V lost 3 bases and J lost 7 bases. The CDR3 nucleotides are TGCGCCAGCAGTCACTACTCTCCCGGTCCTCTAGCGGGAGGAGGGAATGAGCAGTTCTTC. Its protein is CASSHYSPGPLAGGGNEQFF.

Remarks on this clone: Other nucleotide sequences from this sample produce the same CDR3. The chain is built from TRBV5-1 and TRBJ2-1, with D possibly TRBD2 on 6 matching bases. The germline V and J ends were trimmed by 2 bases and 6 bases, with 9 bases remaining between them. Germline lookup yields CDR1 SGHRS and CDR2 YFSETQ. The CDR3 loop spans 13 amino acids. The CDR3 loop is CASSLGAGNEQFF. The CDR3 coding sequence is TGCGCCAGCAGCTTAGGAGCGGGCAATGAGCAGTTCTTC.

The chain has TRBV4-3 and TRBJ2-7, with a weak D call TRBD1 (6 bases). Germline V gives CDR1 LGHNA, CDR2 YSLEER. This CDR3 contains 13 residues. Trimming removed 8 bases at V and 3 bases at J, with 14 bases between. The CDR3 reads CASARDTIYEQYF. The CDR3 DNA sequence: TGCGCCAGCGCAAGGGACACAATCTACGAGCAGTACTTC.

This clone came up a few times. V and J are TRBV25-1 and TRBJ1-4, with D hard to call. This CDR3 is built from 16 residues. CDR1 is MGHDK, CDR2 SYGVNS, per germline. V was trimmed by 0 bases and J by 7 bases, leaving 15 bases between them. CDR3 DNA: TGTGCCAGCAGTGAATATAGGAGGGCCCCTCGTGAAAAACTGTTTTTT. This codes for CASSEYRRAPREKLFF.

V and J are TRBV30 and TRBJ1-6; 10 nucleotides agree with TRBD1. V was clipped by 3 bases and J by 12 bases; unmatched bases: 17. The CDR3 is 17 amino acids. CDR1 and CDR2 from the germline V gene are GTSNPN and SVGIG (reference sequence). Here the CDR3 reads CAWSEFDLGQGYEPLHF. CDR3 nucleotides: TGTGCCTGGAGCGAGTTCGATTTGGGACAGGGGTACGAACCCCTCCACTTT.

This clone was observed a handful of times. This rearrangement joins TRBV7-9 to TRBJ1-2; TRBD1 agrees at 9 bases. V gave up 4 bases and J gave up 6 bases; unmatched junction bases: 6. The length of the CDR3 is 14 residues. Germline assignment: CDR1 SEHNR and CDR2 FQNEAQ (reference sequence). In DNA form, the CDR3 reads TGTGCCAGCAGCTGGAGACAGGGGGTGGATGGCTACACCTTC. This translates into CASSWRQGVDGYTF.

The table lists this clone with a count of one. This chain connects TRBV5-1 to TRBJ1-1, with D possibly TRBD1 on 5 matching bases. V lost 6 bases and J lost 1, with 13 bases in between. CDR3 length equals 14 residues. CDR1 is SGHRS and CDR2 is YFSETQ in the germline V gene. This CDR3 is CASMKGWTNTEAFF. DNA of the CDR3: TGCGCCAGCATGAAGGGGTGGACGAACACTGAAGCTTTCTTT.

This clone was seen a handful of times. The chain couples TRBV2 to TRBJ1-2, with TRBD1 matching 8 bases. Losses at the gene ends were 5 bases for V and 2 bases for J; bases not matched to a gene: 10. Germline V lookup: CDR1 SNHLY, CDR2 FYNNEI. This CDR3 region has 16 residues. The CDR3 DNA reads TGTGCCAGCAGTCCCGACAGGGGTATTCTGAACTATGGCTACACCTTC. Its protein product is CASSPDRGILNYGYTF.

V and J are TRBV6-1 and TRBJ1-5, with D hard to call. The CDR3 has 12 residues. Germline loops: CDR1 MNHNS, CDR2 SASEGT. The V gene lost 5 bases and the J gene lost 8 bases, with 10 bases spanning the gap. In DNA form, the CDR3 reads TGTGCCAGCAGTCCAGGCTGGGAGCCCCAGCATTTT. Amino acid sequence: CASSPGWEPQHF.

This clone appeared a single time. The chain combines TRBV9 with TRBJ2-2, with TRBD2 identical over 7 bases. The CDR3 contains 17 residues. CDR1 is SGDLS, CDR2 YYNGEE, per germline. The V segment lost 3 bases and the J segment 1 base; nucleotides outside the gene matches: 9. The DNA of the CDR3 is TGTGCCAGCAGCGCCGCGAGATGGGGGGGGAACACCGGGGAGCTGTTTTTT. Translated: CASSAARWGGNTGELFF.

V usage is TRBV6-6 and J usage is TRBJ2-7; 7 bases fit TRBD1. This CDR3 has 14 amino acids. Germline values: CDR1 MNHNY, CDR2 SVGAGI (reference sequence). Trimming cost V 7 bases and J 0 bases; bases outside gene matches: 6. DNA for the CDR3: TGTGCCAGCACCTCCGGGACAGCCTCCTACGAGCAGTACTTC. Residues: CASTSGTASYEQYF.

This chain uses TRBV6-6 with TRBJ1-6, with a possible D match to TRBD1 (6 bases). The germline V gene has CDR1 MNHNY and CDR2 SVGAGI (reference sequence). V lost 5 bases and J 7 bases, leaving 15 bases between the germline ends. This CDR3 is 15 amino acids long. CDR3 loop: CASSPIRDTNSPLHF. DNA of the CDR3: TGTGCCAGCAGTCCTATCCGGGACACGAATTCACCCCTCCACTTT.

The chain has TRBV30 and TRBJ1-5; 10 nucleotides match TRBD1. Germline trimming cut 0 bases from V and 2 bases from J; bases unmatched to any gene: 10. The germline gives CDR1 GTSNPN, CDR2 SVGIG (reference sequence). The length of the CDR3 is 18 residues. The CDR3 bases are TGTGCCTGGAGTGTACGAATTAGGGACAGGGGTGGCAATCAGCCCCAGCATTTT. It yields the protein CAWSVRIRDRGGNQPQHF. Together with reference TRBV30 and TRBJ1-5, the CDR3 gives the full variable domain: SQTIHQWPATLVQPVGSPLSLECTVEGTSNPNLYWYRQAAGRGLQLLFYSVGIGQISSEVPQNLSASRPQDRQFILSSKKLLLSDSGFYLCAWSVRIRDRGGNQPQHFGDGTRLSIL.

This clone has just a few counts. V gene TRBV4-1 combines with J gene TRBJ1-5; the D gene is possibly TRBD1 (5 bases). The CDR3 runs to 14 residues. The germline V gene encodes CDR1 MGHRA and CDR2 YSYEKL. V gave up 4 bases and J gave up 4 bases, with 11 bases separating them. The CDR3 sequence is CASSPQGMNQPQHF. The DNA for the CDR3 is TGCGCCAGCAGCCCGCAGGGAATGAATCAGCCCCAGCATTTT.

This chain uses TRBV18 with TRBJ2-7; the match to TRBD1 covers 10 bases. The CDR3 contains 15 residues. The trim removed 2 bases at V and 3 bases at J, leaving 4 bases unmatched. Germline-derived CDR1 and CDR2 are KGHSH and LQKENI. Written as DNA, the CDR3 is TGTGCCAGCTCACCAGCCGGGACAGGGGACTACGAGCAGTACTTC. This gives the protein CASSPAGTGDYEQYF.

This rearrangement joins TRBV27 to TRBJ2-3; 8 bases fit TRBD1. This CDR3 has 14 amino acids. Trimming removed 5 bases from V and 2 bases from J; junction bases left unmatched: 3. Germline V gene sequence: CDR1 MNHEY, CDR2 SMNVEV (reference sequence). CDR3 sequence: CASSKQGATDTQYF. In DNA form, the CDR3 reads TGTGCCAGCAGTAAGCAGGGGGCCACAGATACGCAGTATTTT.